This T cell receptor (beta chain) was sequenced for a study of metastatic and nonmetastatic thyroid tumors. Study context: For malignant and benign thyroid patients, tumor or nodule tissue and blood were the sources whose repertoires were compared. Whole-study findings and limits: In both blood and tumor samples, TCR beta diversity was reported significantly higher for malignant than benign nodules.

This clone was picked up a small number of times. The antigen remains unidentified. The CDR3 runs to 14 residues. Germline assignment: CDR1 LNHDA and CDR2 SQIVND (reference sequence). Losses at the gene ends were 5 bases for V and 7 bases for J; bases not matched to a gene: 7. Thyroid surgery had not been preceded by any treatment in any patient. TCRdb called clones again from the PCR reads with MiXCR. The repertoire holds some 4,100 clones, with roughly 33% as singletons. This chain connects TRBV19 to TRBJ2-1, with 8 bases aligning to TRBD1. The sample consisted of adjacent normal tissue. The sequence was collected from a male donor with papillary thyroid cancer or a benign thyroid nodule (not recorded which). Some clones in this sample may be carry-over from other donors' samples. CDR3 loop: CASSLQGATNEQFF. The CDR3, as DNA: TGTGCCAGTAGTCTGCAGGGGGCGACGAATGAGCAGTTCTTC.